This T cell receptor (beta chain) was found in a study of T cell responses to AZD1222 COVID-19 vaccine. Looked up from germline, CDR1 is MNHEY and CDR2 is SMNVEV (reference sequence). The CDR3 has 14 residues. J gave up 8 bases and V 2 bases, and 4 bases lay outside the gene matches. TCRdb's copy holds only in-frame clones and misses some; the assay was immunoSEQ multiplex PCR. The sample shows 84,000 or so clones, roughly 90% of them seen only once. The receptor's source is an adult in good health. J is TRBJ2-1 and V is TRBV27; 9 nucleotides align to TRBD1. The material sequenced was peripheral blood, taken on day 0 of AZD1222 vaccination. The CDR3 reads CASSLGQGKDEQFF. CDR3 nucleotide sequence: TGTGCCAGCAGTTTAGGACAGGGGAAGGATGAGCAGTTCTTC.